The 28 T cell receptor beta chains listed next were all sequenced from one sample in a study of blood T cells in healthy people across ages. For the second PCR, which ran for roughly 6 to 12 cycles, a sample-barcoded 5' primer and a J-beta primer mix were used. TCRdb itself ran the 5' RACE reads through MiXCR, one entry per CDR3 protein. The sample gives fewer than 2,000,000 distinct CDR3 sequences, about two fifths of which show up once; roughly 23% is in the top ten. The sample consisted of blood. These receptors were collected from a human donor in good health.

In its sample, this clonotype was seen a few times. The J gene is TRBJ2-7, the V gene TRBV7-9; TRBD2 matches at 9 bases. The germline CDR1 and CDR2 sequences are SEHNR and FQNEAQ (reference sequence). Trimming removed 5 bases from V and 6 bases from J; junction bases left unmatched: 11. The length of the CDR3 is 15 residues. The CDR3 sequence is CASSPSSGDYAEQYF. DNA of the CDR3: TGTGCCAGCAGCCCCTCTAGCGGGGATTATGCCGAGCAGTACTTC.

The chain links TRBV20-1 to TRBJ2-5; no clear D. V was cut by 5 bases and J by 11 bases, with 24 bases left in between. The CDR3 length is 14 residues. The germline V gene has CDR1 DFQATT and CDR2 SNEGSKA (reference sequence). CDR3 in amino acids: CSALRSVRANEQYF. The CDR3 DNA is TGCAGTGCTTTGAGATCGGTTAGGGCCAATGAGCAGTACTTC.

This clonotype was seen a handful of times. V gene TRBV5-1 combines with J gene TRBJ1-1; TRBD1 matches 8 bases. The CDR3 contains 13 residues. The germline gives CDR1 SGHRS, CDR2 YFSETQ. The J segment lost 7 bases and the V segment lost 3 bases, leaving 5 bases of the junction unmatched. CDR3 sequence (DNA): TGCGCCAGCAGCTACCGTGACAGGGGTGAAGCTTTCTTT. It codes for CASSYRDRGEAFF.

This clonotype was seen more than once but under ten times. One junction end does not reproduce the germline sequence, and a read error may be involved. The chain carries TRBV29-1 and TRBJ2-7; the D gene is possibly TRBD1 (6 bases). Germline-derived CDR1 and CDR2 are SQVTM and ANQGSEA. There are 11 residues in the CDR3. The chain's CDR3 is CSIEGGDEQYF. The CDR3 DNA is TGCAGCATTGAAGGGGGTGACGAGCAGTACTTC.

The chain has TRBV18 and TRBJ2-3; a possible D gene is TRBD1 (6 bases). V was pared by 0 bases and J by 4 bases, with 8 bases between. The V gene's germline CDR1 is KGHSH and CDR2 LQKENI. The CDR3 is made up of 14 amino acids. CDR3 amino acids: CASSPPAGADTQYF. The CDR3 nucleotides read TGTGCCAGCTCACCACCGGCAGGGGCAGATACGCAGTATTTT.

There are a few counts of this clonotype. CDR3 loop: CASSPGDRTYNEQYF. The CDR3 DNA is TGTGCCAGCTCACCAGGGGACAGAACCTACAATGAGCAGTACTTC. This chain joins TRBV18 and TRBJ2-4; 7 bases match TRBD1. The trim removed 2 bases at V and 13 bases at J, leaving 14 bases unmatched. Germline V gives CDR1 KGHSH, CDR2 LQKENI. The CDR3 covers 15 residues.

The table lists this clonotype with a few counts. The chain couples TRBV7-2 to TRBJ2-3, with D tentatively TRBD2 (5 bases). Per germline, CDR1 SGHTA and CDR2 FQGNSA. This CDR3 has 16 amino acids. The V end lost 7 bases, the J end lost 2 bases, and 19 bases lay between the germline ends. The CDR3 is CASTAPTGNNTDTQYF. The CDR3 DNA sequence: TGTGCCAGCACCGCCCCGACGGGGAACAACACAGATACGCAGTATTTT.

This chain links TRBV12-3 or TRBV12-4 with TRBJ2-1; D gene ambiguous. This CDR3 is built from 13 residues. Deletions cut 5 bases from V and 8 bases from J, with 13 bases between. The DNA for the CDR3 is TGTGCCAGCAGTCCCCGTTCCAACGATGAGCAGTTCTTC. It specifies CASSPRSNDEQFF.

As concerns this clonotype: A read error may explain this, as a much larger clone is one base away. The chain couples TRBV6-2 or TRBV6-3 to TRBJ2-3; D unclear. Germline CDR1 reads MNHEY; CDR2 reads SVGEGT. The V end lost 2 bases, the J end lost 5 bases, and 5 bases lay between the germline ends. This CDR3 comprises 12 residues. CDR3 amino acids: CASSYGKDTQYF. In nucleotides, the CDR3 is TGTGCCAGCAGTTACGGAAAAGATACGCAGTATTTT.

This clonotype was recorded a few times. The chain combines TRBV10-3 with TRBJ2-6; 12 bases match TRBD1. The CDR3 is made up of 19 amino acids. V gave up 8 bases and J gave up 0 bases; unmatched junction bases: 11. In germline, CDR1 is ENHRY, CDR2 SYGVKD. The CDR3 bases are TGTGCCATCGGCGAATTGGGACAGGGGGCCCGCTCTGGGGCCAACGTCCTGACTTTC. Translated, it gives CAIGELGQGARSGANVLTF.

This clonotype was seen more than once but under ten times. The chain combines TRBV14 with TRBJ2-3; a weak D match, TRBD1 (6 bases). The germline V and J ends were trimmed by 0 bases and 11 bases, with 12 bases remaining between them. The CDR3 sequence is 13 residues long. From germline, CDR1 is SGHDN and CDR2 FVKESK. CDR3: CASSQDRGIKQYF. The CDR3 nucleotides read TGTGCCAGCAGCCAAGATAGGGGGATAAAGCAGTATTTT.

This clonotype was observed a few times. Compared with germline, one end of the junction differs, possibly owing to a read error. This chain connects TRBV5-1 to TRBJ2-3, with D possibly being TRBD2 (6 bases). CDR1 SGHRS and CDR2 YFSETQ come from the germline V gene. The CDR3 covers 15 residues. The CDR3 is CAGSLSGVSTDTQYF. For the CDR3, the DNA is TGCGCCGGCAGCCTTTCGGGGGTTAGCACAGATACGCAGTATTTT.

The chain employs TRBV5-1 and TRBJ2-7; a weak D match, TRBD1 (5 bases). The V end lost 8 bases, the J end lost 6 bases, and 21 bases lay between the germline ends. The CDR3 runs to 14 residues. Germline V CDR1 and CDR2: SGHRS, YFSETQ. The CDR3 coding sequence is TGCGCCAGTGCAAAGGGGTTATCCAACTTCGAGCAGTACTTC. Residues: CASAKGLSNFEQYF.

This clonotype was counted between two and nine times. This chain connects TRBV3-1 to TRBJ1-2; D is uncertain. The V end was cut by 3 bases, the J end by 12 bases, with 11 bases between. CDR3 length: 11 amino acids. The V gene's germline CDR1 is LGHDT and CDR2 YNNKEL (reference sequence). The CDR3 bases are TGTGCCAGCAGCCAGGGCTCCAGTAACACCTTC. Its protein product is CASSQGSSNTF.

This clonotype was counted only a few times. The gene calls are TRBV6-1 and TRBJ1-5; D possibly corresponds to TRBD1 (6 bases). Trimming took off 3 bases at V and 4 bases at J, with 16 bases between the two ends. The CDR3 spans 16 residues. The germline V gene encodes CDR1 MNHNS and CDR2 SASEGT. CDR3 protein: CASSDQTQGGNQPQHF. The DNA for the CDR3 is TGTGCCAGCAGTGACCAGACACAGGGCGGGAATCAGCCCCAGCATTTT.

The CDR3 DNA sequence: TGTGCCACCAGCAGAGTTATAGGGGTTGGAGAGACCCAGTACTTC. It specifies CATSRVIGVGETQYF. V gene TRBV15 combines with J gene TRBJ2-5; maybe TRBD1 (5 bases). The V gene lost 1 base and the J gene lost 4 bases, with 13 bases spanning the gap. CDR3 length equals 15 residues. Germline V gene lookup returns CDR1 LNHNV and CDR2 YYDKDF (reference sequence).

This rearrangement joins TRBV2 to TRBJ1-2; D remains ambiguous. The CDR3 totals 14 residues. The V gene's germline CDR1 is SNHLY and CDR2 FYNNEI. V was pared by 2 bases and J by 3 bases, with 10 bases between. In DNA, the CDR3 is TGTGCCAGCAGTGAATCCGCTTACCACTATGGCTACACCTTC. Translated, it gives CASSESAYHYGYTF.

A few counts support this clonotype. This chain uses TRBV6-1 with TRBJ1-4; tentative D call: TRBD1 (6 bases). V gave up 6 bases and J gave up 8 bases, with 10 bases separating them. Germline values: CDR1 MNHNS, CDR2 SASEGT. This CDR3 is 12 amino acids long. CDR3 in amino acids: CASRPRGEKLFF. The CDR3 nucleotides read TGTGCCAGCAGACCTAGGGGGGAAAAACTGTTTTTT.

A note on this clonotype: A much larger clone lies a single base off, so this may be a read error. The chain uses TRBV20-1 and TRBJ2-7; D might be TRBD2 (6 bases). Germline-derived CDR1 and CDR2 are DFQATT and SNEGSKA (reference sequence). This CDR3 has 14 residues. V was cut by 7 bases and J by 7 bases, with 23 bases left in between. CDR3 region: CSVDSGSSYNEQYF. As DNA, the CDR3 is TGCAGTGTTGATAGCGGAAGCTCCTACAATGAGCAGTACTTC.

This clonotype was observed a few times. The CDR3 DNA follows: TGCGCCAGCAGCCAAGAAATCCCCTACGAGCAGTACTTC. Translating gives CASSQEIPYEQYF. The chain is built from TRBV4-1 and TRBJ2-7; D remains unclear. The CDR3 spans 13 residues. The V end lost 0 bases, the J end lost 2 bases, and 5 bases lay between the germline ends. CDR1 is MGHRA, CDR2 YSYEKL, per germline.

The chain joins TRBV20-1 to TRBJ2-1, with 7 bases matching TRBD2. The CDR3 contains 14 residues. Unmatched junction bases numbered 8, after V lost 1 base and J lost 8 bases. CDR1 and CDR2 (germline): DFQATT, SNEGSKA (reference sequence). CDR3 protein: CSARGGEGIHEQFF. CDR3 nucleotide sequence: TGCAGTGCTAGAGGGGGGGAGGGGATCCATGAGCAGTTCTTC.

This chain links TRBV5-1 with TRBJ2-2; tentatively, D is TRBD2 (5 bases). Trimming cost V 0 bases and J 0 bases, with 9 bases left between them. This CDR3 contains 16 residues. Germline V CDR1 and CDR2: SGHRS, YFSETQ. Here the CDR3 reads CASSLAGRTNTGELFF. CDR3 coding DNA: TGCGCCAGCAGCTTGGCGGGGAGAACGAACACCGGGGAGCTGTTTTTT.

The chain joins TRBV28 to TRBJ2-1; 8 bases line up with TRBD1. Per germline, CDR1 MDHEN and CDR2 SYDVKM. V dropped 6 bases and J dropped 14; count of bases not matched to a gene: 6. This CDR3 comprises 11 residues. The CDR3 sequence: CASSPGGAKFF. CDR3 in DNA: TGTGCCAGCAGCCCAGGGGGCGCCAAGTTCTTC.

The CDR3 loop reads CSAAPSLAGVLTDTQYF. Here the CDR3 DNA reads TGCAGTGCTGCCCCCTCCCTAGCGGGGGTACTCACAGATACGCAGTATTTT. The chain links TRBV20-1 to TRBJ2-3; 10 bases match TRBD2. V lost 5 bases and J lost 2; bases outside the gene matches: 13. The germline gives CDR1 DFQATT, CDR2 SNEGSKA (reference sequence). This CDR3 comprises 17 residues.

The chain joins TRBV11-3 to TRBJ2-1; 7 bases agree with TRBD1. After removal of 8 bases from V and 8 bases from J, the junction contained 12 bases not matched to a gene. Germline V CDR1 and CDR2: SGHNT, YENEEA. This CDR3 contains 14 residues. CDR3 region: CASCPDRMRDEQFF. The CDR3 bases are TGTGCCAGCTGCCCGGACAGGATGCGGGATGAGCAGTTCTTC. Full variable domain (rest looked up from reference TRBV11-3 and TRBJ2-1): EAGVVQSPRYKIIEKKQPVAFWCNPISGHNTLYWYLQNLGQGPELLIRYENEEAVDDSQLPKDRFSAERLKGVDSTLKIQPAELGDSAVYLCASCPDRMRDEQFFGPGTRLTVL.

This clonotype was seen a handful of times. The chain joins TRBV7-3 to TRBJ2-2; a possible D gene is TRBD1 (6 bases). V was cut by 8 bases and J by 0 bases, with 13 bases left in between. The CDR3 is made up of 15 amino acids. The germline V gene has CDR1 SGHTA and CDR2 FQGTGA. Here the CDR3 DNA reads TGTGCCAGCTCTACAGGGCTAGCGAACACCGGGGAGCTGTTTTTT. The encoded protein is CASSTGLANTGELFF.

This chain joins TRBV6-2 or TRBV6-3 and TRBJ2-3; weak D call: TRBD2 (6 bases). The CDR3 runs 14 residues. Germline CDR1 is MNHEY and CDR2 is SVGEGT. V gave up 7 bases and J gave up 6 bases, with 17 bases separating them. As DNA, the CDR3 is TGTGCCAGCAAGGGCGGGGTCGTTCCGGATACGCAGTATTTT. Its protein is CASKGGVVPDTQYF.

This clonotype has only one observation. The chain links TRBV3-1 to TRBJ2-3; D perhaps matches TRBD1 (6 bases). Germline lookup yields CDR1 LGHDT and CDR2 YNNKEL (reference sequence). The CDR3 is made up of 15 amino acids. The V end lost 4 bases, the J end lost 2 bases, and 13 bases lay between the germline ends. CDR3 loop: CASSPRGSATDTQYF. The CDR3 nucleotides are TGTGCCAGCAGCCCTAGGGGGTCAGCCACAGATACGCAGTATTTT.